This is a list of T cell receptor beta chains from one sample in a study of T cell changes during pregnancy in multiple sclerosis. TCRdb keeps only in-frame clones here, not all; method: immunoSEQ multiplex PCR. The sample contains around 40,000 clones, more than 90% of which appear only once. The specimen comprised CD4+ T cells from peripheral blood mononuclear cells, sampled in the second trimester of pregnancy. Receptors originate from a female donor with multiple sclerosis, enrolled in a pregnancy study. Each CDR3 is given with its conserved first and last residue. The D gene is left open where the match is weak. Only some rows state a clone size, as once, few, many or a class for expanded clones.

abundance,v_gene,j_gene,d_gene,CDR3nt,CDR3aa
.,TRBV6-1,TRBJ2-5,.,TGTGCCAGCAGTGGAGACAGTTCCTTTCAAGAGACCCAGTACTTC,CASSGDSSFQETQYF
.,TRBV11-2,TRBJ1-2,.,TGTGCCAGCAGCGAGGGGGATGGTGGCTACACCTTC,CASSEGDGGYTF
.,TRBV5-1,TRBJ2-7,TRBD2,TGCGCCAGCAGCCCCGGTCCTAGCGGTACCTACGAGCAGTACTTC,CASSPGPSGTYEQYF
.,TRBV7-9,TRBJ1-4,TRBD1,TGTGCCAGCAGCTCCCCGACAGGGGGCACAGGAGTTAGTGAAAAACTGTTTTTT,CASSSPTGGTGVSEKLFF
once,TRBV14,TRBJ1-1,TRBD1,TGTGCCAGCAGTCACTGGGACAGCTGGAACACTGAAGCTTTCTTT,CASSHWDSWNTEAFF
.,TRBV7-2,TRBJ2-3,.,TGTGCCAGCAGCTCTAGCGTTTTAAAAGATACGCAGTATTTT,CASSSSVLKDTQYF
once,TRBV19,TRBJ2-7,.,TGTGCCAGTAGTATAGGAAAGGAGGCGTTTTACGAGCAGTACTTC,CASSIGKEAFYEQYF
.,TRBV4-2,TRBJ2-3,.,TGTGCCAGCAGCCCCCAGGGCGCGGATACGCAGTATTTT,CASSPQGADTQYF
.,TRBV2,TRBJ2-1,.,TGTGCCAGCGCAGCGAGGGATGAGCAGTTCTTC,CASAARDEQFF
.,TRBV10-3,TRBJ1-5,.,TGTGCCATCAGCTCCGGTGGGCCCCAGCATTTT,CAISSGGPQHF
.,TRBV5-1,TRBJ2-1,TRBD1,TGCGCCAGCAGCTTCGACAGGGGAAATCTGGGTGAGCAGTTCTTC,CASSFDRGNLGEQFF
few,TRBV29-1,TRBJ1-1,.,TGCAGCGGTACCGGACAGATGAACACTGAAGCTTTCTTT,CSGTGQMNTEAFF
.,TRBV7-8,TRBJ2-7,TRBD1,TGTGCCAGCAGCTTAGTGTTTTTTGGGGACAGAACCTACGAGCAGTACTTC,CASSLVFFGDRTYEQYF
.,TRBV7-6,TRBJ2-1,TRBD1,TGTGCCAGCAGCGCCGGGACAGGTGGTGTGCAGTTCTTC,CASSAGTGGVQFF
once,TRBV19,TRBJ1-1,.,TGTGCCAGTAGTACCTCGGACTGGAACACTGAAGCTTTCTTT,CASSTSDWNTEAFF
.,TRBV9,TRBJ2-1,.,TGTGCCAGCACCCGGGGGAGCTCCTACAATGAGCAGTTCTTC,CASTRGSSYNEQFF